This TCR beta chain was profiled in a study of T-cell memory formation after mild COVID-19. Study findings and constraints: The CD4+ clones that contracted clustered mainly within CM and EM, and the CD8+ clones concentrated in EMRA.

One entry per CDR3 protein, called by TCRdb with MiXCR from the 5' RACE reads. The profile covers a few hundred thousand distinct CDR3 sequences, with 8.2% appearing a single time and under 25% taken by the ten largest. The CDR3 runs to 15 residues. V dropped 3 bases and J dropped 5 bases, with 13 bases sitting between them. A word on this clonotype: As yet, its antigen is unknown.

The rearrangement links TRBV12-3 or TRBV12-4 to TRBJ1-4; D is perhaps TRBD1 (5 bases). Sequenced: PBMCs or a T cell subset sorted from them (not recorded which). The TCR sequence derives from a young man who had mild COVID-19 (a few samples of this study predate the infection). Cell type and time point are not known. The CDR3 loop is CASSFRDGKNEKLFF. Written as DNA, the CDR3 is TGTGCCAGCAGTTTTCGGGACGGAAAAAATGAAAAACTGTTTTTT.